The sequence of this T cell receptor (beta chain) was determined in a study of blood T cells in healthy people across ages. Every participating donor contributed approximately 9.5 milliliters of peripheral blood through a draw. PCR was performed a second time for about 7 to 12 cycles using a sample-barcoded 5' primer and a J-beta primer mix. Each CDR3 protein gets one entry after TCRdb re-called the 5' RACE reads with MiXCR. The table shows about 720,000 distinct CDR3 sequences, with roughly 20% occurring only once. Deletions cut 5 bases from V and 0 bases from J, with 14 bases between. The V gene's germline CDR1 is MNHEY and CDR2 SVGEGT. The CDR3 consists of 16 residues.

Specimen: blood. The V and J genes are TRBV6-2 or TRBV6-3 and TRBJ2-4, with D uncertain. The source of this sequence is a man in his 70s in good health. CDR3 DNA sequence: TGTGCCAGCAGTCCCGTTCAAGCACTAGCCAAAAACATTCAGTACTTC. Translation: CASSPVQALAKNIQYF.